This entry describes one T cell receptor beta chain. What it recognizes is unknown. Trimming took 8 bases from V and 2 from J, leaving 19 bases between them. The germline gives CDR1 MNHNS, CDR2 SASEGT. This CDR3 is 15 amino acids long. Amplification yielded TCR beta CDR3 regions, with RNA transcripts as the source. Carried out on the TCR CDR3, a first-round RT-PCR used the HTBI primer set. TCRdb called the multiplex PCR reads again in MiXCR, with one record for every CDR3 protein. The table has some 400,000 distinct CDR3 sequences, about 18% seen once. The data derive from a study of T cells in Graves' hyperthyroidism and ophthalmopathy. The study, taken as a whole, reports: Most thyroid clonotypes with frequency above 0.001 were detected in blood.

Patients with uncontrolled infections, other autoimmune diseases, pregnancy or lactation were excluded. Fresh peripheral blood, less than 11 ml of it, supplied the PBMCs. The source is a woman younger than 30 with Graves' hyperthyroidism. The sequencing input was blood. The J gene is TRBJ2-7, the V gene TRBV6-1; D not certain. The DNA for the CDR3 is TGTGCCAGCTCCCTGGAAGTTTGTGGGACCTACGAGCAGTACTTC. Protein product: CASSLEVCGTYEQYF.